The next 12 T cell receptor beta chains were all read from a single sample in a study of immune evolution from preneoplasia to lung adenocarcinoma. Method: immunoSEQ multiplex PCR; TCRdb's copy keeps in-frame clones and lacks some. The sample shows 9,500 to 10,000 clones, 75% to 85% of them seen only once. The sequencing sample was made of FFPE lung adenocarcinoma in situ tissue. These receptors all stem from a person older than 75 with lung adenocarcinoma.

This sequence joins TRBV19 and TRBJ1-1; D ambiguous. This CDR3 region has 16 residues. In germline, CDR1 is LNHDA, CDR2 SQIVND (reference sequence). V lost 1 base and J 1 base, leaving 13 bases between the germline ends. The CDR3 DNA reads TGTGCCAGTAGTATAGGCTTAGCGCAGCCGAACACTGAAGCTTTCTTT. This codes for CASSIGLAQPNTEAFF.

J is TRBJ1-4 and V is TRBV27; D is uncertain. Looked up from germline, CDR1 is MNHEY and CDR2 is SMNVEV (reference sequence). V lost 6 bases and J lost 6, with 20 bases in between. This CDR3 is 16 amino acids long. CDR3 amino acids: CASSPAWGGGYEKLFF. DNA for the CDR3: TGTGCCAGCAGCCCCGCCTGGGGTGGAGGGTATGAAAAACTGTTTTTT.

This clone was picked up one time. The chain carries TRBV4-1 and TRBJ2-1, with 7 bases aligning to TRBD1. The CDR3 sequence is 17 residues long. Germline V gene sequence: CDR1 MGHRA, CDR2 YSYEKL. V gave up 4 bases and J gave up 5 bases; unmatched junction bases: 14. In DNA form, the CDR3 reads TGCGCCAGCAGCCCAGGTAGGGGGCGGGCCCGTAACAATGAGCAGTTCTTC. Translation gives CASSPGRGRARNNEQFF.

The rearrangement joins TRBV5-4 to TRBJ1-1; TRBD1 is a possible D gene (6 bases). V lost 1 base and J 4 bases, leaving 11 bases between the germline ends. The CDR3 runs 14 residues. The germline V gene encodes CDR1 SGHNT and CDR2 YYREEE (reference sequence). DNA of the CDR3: TGTGCCAGCAGCTTGTCACAGGGCGGCACTGAAGCTTTCTTT. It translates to CASSLSQGGTEAFF.

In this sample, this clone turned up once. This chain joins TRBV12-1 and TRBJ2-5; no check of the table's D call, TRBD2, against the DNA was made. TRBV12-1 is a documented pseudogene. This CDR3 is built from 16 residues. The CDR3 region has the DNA TGTGCCAGCAGCTTGACCCAAGCGGGGGGGCAAGAGACCCAGTACTTC. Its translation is CASSLTQAGGQETQYF.

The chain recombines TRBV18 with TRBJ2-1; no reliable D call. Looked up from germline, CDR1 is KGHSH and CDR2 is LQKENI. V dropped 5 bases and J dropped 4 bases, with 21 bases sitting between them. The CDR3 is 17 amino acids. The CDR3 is CASSSMTRHVGYNEQFF. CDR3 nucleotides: TGTGCCAGCTCATCTATGACACGGCACGTTGGGTACAATGAGCAGTTCTTC.

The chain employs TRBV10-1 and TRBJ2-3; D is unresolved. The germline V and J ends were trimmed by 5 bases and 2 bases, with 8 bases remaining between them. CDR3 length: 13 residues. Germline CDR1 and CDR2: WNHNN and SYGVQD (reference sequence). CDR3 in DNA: TGCGCCAGCAGTCCGGACCCCACAGATACGCAGTATTTT. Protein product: CASSPDPTDTQYF.

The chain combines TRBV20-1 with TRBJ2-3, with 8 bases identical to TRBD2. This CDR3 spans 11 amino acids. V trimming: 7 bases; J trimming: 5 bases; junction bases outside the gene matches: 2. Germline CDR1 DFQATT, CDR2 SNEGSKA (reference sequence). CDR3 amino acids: CSGLALDTQYF. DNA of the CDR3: TGCAGTGGACTAGCGCTAGATACGCAGTATTTT.

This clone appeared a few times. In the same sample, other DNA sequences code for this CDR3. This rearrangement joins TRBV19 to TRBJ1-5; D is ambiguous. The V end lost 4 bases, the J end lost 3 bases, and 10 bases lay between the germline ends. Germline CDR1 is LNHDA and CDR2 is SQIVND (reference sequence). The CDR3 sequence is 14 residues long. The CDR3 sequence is CASSRTAINQPQHF. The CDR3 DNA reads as TGTGCCAGTAGTAGAACGGCTATCAATCAGCCCCAGCATTTT.

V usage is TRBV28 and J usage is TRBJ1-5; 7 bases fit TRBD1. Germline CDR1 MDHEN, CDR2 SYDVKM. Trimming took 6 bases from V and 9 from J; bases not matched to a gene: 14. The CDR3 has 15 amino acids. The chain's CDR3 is CASSVRSQGVMPQHF. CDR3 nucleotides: TGTGCCAGCAGCGTAAGGAGTCAGGGGGTGATGCCCCAGCATTTT.

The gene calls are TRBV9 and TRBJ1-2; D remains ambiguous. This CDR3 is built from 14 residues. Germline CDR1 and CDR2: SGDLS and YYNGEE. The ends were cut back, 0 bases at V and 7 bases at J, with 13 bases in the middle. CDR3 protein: CASSVVDVNRGYTF. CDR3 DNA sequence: TGTGCCAGCAGCGTAGTGGATGTGAATCGTGGCTACACCTTC.

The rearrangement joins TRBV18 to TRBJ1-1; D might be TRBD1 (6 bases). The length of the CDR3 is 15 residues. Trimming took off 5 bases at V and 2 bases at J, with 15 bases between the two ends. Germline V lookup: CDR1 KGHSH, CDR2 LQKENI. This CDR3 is CASSSAGTKNTEAFF. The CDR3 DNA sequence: TGTGCCAGCTCATCGGCTGGGACAAAAAACACTGAAGCTTTCTTT. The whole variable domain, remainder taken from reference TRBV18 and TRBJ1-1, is NAGVMQNPRHLVRRRGQEARLRCSPMKGHSHVYWYRQLPEEGLKFMVYLQKENIIDESGMPKERFSAEFPKEGPSILRIQQVVRGDSAAYFCASSSAGTKNTEAFFGQGTRLTVV.